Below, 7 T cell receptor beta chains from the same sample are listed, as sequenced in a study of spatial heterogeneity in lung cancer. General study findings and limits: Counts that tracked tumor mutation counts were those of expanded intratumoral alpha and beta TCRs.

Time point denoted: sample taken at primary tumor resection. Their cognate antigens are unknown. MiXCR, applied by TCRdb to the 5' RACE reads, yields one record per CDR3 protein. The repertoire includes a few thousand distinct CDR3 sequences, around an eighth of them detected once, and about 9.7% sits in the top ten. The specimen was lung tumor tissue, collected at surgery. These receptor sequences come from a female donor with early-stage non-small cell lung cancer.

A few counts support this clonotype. DNA for the CDR3: TGTGCCAGCAGCTTAGATTGGGCCAATGAGCAGTTCTTC. As protein: CASSLDWANEQFF. V is TRBV11-2 and J is TRBJ2-1; no reliable D call. Germline lookup yields CDR1 SGHAT and CDR2 FQNNGV. V was shortened by 0 bases and J by 6 bases, with 6 bases between the two germline ends. The CDR3 runs 13 residues.

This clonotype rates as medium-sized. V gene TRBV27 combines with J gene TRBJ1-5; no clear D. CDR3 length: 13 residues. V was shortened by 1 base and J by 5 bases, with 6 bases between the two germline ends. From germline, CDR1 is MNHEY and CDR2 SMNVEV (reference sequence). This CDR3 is CASSLYGDQPQHF. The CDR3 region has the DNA TGTGCCAGCAGTTTATACGGTGATCAGCCCCAGCATTTT.

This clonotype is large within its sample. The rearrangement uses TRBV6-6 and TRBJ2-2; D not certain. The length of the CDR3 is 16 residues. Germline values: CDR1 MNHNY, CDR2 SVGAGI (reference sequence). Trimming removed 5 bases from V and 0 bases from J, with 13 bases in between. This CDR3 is CASSPQWRTNTGELFF. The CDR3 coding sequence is TGTGCCAGCAGTCCACAATGGCGCACGAACACCGGGGAGCTGTTTTTT.

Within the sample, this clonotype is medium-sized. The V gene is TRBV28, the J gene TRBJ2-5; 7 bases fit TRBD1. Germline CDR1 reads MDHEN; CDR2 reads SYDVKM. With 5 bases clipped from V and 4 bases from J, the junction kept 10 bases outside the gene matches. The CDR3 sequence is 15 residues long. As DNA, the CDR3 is TGTGCCAGCAGTCCCGGACAGGAAATGGCAGAGACCCAGTACTTC. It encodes CASSPGQEMAETQYF.

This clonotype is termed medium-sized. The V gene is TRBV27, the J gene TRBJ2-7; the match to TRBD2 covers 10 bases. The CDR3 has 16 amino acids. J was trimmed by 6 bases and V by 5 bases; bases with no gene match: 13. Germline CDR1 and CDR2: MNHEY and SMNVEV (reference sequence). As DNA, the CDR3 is TGTGCCAGCAGTCCGGATCTAGCGGGAGTGATCGGCGAGCAGTACTTC. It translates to CASSPDLAGVIGEQYF.

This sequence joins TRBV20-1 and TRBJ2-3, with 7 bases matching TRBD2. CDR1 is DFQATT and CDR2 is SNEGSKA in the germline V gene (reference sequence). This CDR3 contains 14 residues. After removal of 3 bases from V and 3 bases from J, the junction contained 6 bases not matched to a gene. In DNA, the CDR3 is TGCAGTGCTAGCGGGAGGTCCTGGACAGATACGCAGTATTTT. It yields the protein CSASGRSWTDTQYF.

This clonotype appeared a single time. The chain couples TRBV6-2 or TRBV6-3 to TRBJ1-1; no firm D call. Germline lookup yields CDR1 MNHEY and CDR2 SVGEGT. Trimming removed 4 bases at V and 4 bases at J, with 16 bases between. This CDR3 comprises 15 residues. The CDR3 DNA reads TGTGCCAGCAGTTCCCTATCGACGGGTGGCACTGAAGCTTTCTTT. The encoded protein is CASSSLSTGGTEAFF.